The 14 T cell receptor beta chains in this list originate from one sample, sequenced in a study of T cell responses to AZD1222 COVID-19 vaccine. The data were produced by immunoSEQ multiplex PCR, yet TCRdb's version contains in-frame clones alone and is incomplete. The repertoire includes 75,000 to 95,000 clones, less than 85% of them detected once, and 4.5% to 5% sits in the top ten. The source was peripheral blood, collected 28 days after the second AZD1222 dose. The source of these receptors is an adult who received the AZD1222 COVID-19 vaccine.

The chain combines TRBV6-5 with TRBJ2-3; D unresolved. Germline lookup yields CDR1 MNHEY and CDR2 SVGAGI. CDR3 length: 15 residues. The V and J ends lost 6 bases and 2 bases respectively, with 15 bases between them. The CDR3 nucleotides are TGTGCCAGCAGAACACCTGCAGGACCCACAGATACGCAGTATTTT. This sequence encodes CASRTPAGPTDTQYF.

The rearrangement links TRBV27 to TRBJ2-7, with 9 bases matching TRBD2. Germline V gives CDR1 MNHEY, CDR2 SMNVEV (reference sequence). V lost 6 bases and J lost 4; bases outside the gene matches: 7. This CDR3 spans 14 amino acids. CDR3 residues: CASRSSGGPYEQYF. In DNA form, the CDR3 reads TGTGCCAGCAGGAGTAGCGGGGGCCCTTACGAGCAGTACTTC.

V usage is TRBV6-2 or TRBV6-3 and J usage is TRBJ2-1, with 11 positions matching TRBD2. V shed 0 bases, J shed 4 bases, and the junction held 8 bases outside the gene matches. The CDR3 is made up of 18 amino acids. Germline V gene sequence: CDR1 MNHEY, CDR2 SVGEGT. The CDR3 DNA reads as TGTGCCAGCAGTTACTCCCCCCCGACTAGCGGGATTTACAATGAGCAGTTCTTC. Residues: CASSYSPPTSGIYNEQFF.

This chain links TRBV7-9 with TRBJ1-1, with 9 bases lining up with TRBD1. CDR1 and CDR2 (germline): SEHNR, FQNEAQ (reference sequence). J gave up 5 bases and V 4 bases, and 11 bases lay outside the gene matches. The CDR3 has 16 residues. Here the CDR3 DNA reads TGTGCCAGCAGCTCTCCACAGGGGGCGAGAACGACTGAAGCTTTCTTT. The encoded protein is CASSSPQGARTTEAFF.

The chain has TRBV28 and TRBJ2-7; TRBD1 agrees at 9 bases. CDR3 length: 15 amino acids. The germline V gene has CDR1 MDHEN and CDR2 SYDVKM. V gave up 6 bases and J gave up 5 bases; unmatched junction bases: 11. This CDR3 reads CASRPTGTGPHEQYF. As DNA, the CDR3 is TGTGCCAGCAGACCGACCGGGACAGGGCCCCACGAGCAGTACTTC. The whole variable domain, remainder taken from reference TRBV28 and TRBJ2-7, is DVKVTQSSRYLVKRTGEKVFLECVQDMDHENMFWYRQDPGLGLRLIYFSYDVKMKEKGDIPEGYSVSREKKERFSLILESASTNQTSMYLCASRPTGTGPHEQYFGPGTRLTVT.

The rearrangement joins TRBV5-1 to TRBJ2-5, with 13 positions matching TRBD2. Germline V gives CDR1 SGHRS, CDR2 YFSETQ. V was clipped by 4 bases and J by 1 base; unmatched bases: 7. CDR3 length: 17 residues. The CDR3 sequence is CASSVGLAGALQETQYF. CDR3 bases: TGCGCCAGCAGCGTAGGACTAGCGGGAGCCCTCCAAGAGACCCAGTACTTC.

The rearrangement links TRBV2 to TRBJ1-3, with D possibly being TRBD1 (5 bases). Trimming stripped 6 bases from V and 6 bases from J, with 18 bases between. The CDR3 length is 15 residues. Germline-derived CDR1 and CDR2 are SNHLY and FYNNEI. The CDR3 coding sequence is TGTGCCAGCAGACGGGAGGGCAGGGCGGCAAACACCATATATTTT. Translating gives CASRREGRAANTIYF.

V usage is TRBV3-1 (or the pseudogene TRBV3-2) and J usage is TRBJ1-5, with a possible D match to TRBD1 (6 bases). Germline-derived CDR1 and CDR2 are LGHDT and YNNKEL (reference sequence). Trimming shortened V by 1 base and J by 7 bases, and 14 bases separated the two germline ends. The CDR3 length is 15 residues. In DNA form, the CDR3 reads TGTGCCAGCAGCCAAGTCCCGGGGGCAGGGCAGCCCCAGCATTTT. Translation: CASSQVPGAGQPQHF.

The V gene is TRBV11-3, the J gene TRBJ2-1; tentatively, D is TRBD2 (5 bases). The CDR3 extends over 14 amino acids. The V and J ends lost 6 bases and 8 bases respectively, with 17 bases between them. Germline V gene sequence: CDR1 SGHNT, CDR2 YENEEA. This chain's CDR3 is CASSPHRLIDEQFF. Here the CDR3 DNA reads TGTGCCAGCAGTCCCCACCGACTAATCGATGAGCAGTTCTTC. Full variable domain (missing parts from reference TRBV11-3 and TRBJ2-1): EAGVVQSPRYKIIEKKQPVAFWCNPISGHNTLYWYLQNLGQGPELLIRYENEEAVDDSQLPKDRFSAERLKGVDSTLKIQPAELGDSAVYLCASSPHRLIDEQFFGPGTRLTVL.

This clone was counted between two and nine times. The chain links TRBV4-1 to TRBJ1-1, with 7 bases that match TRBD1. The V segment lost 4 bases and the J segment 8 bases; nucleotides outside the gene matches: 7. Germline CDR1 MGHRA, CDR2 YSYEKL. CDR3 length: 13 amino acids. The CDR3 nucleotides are TGCGCCAGCAGCCGTTCGACAGGGACGGAAGCTTTCTTT. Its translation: CASSRSTGTEAFF.

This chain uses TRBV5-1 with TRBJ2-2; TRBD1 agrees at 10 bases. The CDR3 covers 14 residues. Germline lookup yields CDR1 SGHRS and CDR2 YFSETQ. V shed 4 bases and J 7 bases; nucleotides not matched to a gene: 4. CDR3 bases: TGCGCCAGCAGCGTGACAGGGGGCCTCGGGGAGCTGTTTTTT. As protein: CASSVTGGLGELFF.

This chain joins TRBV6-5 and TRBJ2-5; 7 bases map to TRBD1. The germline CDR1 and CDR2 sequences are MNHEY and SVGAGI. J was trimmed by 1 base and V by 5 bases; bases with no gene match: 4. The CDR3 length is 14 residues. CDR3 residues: CASSRQGFQETQYF. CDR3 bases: TGTGCCAGCAGTCGACAGGGTTTCCAAGAGACCCAGTACTTC.

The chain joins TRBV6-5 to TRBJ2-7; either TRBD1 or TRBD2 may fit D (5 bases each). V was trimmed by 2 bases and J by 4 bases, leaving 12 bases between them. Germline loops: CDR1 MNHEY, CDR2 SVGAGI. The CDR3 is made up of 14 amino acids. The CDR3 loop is CASSYPGTSYEQYF. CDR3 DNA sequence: TGTGCCAGCAGTTACCCCGGGACCAGTTACGAGCAGTACTTC.

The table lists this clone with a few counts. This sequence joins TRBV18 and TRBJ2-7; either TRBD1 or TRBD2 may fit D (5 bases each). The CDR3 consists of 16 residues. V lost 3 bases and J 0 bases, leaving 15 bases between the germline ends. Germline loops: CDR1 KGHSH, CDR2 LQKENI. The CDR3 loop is CASSPQIGAASYEQYF. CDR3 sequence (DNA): TGTGCCAGCTCACCGCAAATCGGGGCGGCCTCCTACGAGCAGTACTTC.